This T cell receptor beta chain was sequenced during a study of identifying expanded T cells in peripheral blood. Study-level findings and limits: Differentially abundant clones: about 1.3 between replicates, just under 17 at around 2 weeks, around 19 at four. Clone count variance between roughly 2-week samples rose with total template count.

This clone has a single count. Its antigen is not identified. Data came from immunoSEQ multiplex PCR; TCRdb stores just in-frame clones and leaves some out. The sample carries 50,000 or so clones, 89% recorded once. Germline-derived CDR1 and CDR2 are MNHEY and SVGAGI. V lost 7 bases and J 2 bases, leaving 12 bases between the germline ends. The CDR3 consists of 13 residues. The V call is TRBV6-5, the J call TRBJ2-7; D gene unclear. The origin of this receptor is a person between 18 and 75 years old in good health. The sample consisted of blood. The CDR3 spells CASTKQNPYEQYF. The DNA for the CDR3 is TGTGCCAGCACAAAACAGAACCCCTACGAGCAGTACTTC.